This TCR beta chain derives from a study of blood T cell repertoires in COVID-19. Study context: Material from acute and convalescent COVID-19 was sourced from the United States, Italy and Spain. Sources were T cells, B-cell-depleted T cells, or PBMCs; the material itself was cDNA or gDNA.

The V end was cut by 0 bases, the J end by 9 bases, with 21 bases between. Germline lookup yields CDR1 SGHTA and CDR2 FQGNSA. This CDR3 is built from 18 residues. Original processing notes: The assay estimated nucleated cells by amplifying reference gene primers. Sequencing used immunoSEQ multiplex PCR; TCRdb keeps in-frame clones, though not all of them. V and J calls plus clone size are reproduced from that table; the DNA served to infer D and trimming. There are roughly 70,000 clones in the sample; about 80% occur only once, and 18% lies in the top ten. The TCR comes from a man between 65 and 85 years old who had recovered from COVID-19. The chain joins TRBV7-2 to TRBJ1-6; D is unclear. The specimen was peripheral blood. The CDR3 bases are TGTGCCAGCAGCTTAGCAGTGGGAGCCGGGAAGTTAGGTTCACCCCTCCACTTT. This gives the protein CASSLAVGAGKLGSPLHF.